The T cell receptor (beta chain) described here comes from a study of cytotoxic CD8 clonotypes in ibrutinib-treated CLL. Study-wide findings and caveats: Public clonotypes showed up rarely, and on treatment they shrank or held steady.

Trimming took 1 base from V and 4 from J, leaving 5 bases between them. The CDR3 loop spans 13 amino acids. Germline CDR1 is SQVTM and CDR2 is ANQGSEA. Profiling relied on immunoSEQ multiplex PCR, and the TCRdb table lists in-frame clones only, not all of them. The table includes about 150,000 clones, about 80% detected once. Of note for this clone: Its matching antigen is unknown.

Sequences were derived from PBMCs, sampled after 24 months of ibrutinib treatment. This receptor was identified in a human donor with chronic lymphocytic leukemia. V is TRBV29-1 and J is TRBJ2-6; D gene unclear. DNA for the CDR3: TGCAGCGTTGAAGGAGCAGGGGCCAACGTCCTGACTTTC. Translated, it gives CSVEGAGANVLTF.